One sample yielded the 29 T cell receptor beta chains listed below, sequenced in a study of cytomegalovirus exposure and HLA in healthy donors. Primers included in the PCR were 60 Vbeta and 13 Jbeta primers. The assay was immunoSEQ multiplex PCR, and TCRdb's table has in-frame clones only and misses some. This table has 150,000 to 200,000 clones, roughly 80% appearing once. Input material: PBMCs. The receptors were sampled from a woman aged 25 to 45 in good health and CMV-seronegative.

This clone was observed a handful of times. The chain joins TRBV18 to TRBJ2-2, with D maybe TRBD1 (6 bases). CDR1 and CDR2 from the germline V gene are KGHSH and LQKENI. This CDR3 comprises 16 residues. Trimming took 3 bases from V and 6 from J, leaving 17 bases between them. CDR3 nucleotides: TGTGCCAGCTCACCTTGGGCCAGGGGAGCCCCCGGGGAGCTGTTTTTT. Protein: CASSPWARGAPGELFF.

This chain links TRBV21-1 with TRBJ1-2; whether TRBD1, the table's D call, matches the DNA was not checked. TRBV21-1 is a recognized pseudogene. The CDR3 runs 19 residues. The CDR3 protein is CASSPTPRQGKDSNYGYTF. Written as DNA, the CDR3 is TGTGCCAGCAGCCCAACTCCCCGACAGGGTAAAGATTCTAACTATGGCTACACCTTC.

This clone was detected only a few times. V and J are TRBV28 and TRBJ1-2; 11 bases are shared with TRBD1. Germline trimming cut 1 base from V and 8 bases from J; bases unmatched to any gene: 3. This CDR3 is built from 14 residues. In germline, CDR1 is MDHEN, CDR2 SYDVKM. The CDR3 nucleotides read TGTGCCAGCAGTTTATTGGGACAGGGGGAAGGCTACACCTTC. Encoded protein: CASSLLGQGEGYTF.

J is TRBJ2-7 and V is TRBV19; D might be TRBD2 (6 bases). Germline V gives CDR1 LNHDA, CDR2 SQIVND (reference sequence). Trimming pared 8 bases from V and 2 bases from J, leaving 10 bases between. The CDR3 totals 12 residues. CDR3: CASGGAPYEQYF. CDR3 DNA sequence: TGTGCCAGTGGAGGGGCCCCCTACGAGCAGTACTTC.

The chain uses TRBV7-2 and TRBJ2-2, with 11 bases matching TRBD1. V was pared by 2 bases and J by 9 bases, with 8 bases of the junction left unmatched. CDR3 size: 16 residues. Germline V gene sequence: CDR1 SGHTA, CDR2 FQGNSA. This chain's CDR3 is CASSLYPDRGPRELFF. CDR3 DNA sequence: TGTGCCAGCAGCTTATATCCGGACAGGGGGCCGAGGGAGCTGTTTTTT.

This clone was counted a single time. This sequence joins TRBV2 and TRBJ1-6; 11 bases are a match to TRBD1. With 6 bases clipped from V and 10 bases from J, the junction kept 11 bases outside the gene matches. The CDR3 sequence is 16 residues long. Germline V gene data show CDR1 as SNHLY and CDR2 as FYNNEI. The CDR3 loop is CASSPRDRGTRSPLHF. The CDR3, as DNA: TGTGCCAGCAGCCCCCGGGACAGGGGGACTCGGTCACCCCTCCACTTT.

V usage is TRBV28 and J usage is TRBJ2-6, with a tentative D call TRBD1 (6 bases). This CDR3 is built from 15 residues. With 3 bases removed from V and 3 bases from J, the gap between germline ends came to 9 bases. CDR1 and CDR2 (germline): MDHEN, SYDVKM. The CDR3 DNA reads TGTGCCAGCAGTTTGAGGGGGTTTGGGGCCAACGTCCTGACTTTC. Translation: CASSLRGFGANVLTF.

The chain carries TRBV5-1 and TRBJ2-1; TRBD1 aligns across 8 bases. Germline V lookup: CDR1 SGHRS, CDR2 YFSETQ. The V gene end was trimmed by 4 bases and the J gene end by 9 bases; junction bases not matched to a gene: 9. The length of the CDR3 is 14 residues. The CDR3 loop is CASSHQGALGEQFF. The CDR3 DNA reads as TGCGCCAGCAGCCATCAGGGGGCGTTGGGTGAGCAGTTCTTC.

There are a few counts of this clone. This chain connects TRBV27 to TRBJ2-5, with 9 bases that match TRBD2. Gene TRBJ2-7 matches the end of the DNA better, so the J call may be wrong. Germline loops: CDR1 MNHEY, CDR2 SMNVEV (reference sequence). The length of the CDR3 is 15 residues. The CDR3 coding sequence is TGTGCCAGCAGTTTAGGCGGGGGGGCTATGTACGAGCAGTACTTC. Amino acids: CASSLGGGAMYEQYF.

For the CDR3, the DNA is TGTGCCAGCAGCTGGACAGGGTCGGCTACGCAGTATTTT. It yields the protein CASSWTGSATQYF. V gene TRBV11-3 combines with J gene TRBJ2-3; 8 bases are shared with TRBD1. CDR1 SGHNT and CDR2 YENEEA come from the germline V gene. The CDR3 consists of 13 residues. Trimming cost V 4 bases and J 8 bases; bases outside gene matches: 5.

This clone showed up just a few times. V usage is TRBV5-1 and J usage is TRBJ1-4, with a possible D match to TRBD1 (5 bases). V lost 5 bases and J 0 bases, leaving 14 bases between the germline ends. Germline assignment: CDR1 SGHRS and CDR2 YFSETQ. The CDR3 has 16 amino acids. CDR3 DNA: TGCGCCAGCAGGTCGGAGGGGCTTACAACTAATGAAAAACTGTTTTTT. It specifies CASRSEGLTTNEKLFF.

The rearrangement links TRBV12-5 to TRBJ1-3; TRBD1 matches at 8 bases. Trimming removed 6 bases from V and 2 bases from J; junction bases left unmatched: 9. CDR1 and CDR2 from the germline V gene are LGHNT and FRNRAP. The CDR3 length is 16 residues. CDR3 loop: CASGPRQGIPGNTIYF. The CDR3 DNA follows: TGTGCTAGTGGACCTAGACAGGGGATCCCTGGAAACACCATATATTTT.

This clone occurred once. The chain couples TRBV6-5 to TRBJ2-7, with 10 positions matching TRBD2. J lost 0 bases, V lost 8 bases, and 7 bases had no gene match. Germline CDR1 MNHEY, CDR2 SVGAGI. The CDR3 has 15 amino acids. CDR3 residues: CASDGSGGTSYEQYF. Here the CDR3 DNA reads TGTGCCAGCGACGGTAGCGGGGGGACCTCCTACGAGCAGTACTTC.

The table lists this clone with a few counts. This sequence joins TRBV5-1 and TRBJ2-7; a possible D gene is TRBD2 (5 bases). The CDR3 spans 13 residues. The V and J ends lost 4 bases and 6 bases respectively, with 14 bases between them. Germline V gene data show CDR1 as SGHRS and CDR2 as YFSETQ. This CDR3 reads CASSPVPGGEQYF. CDR3 DNA sequence: TGCGCCAGCAGCCCGGTCCCCGGAGGCGAGCAGTACTTC. Supplemented by reference TRBV5-1 and TRBJ2-7, the full variable domain reads KAGVTQTPRYLIKTRGQQVTLSCSPISGHRSVSWYQQTPGQGLQFLFEYFSETQRNKGNFPGRFSGRQFSNSRSEMNVSTLELGDSALYLCASSPVPGGEQYFGPGTRLTVT.

The J gene is TRBJ1-2, the V gene TRBV29-1; D is possibly TRBD1 (5 bases). Germline-derived CDR1 and CDR2 are SQVTM and ANQGSEA. V lost 0 bases, J lost 7 bases, and 15 bases lay in between. The CDR3 is made up of 14 amino acids. Written as DNA, the CDR3 is TGCAGCGTTGAAGACTTGCAGGGCCCCCTTGGCTACACCTTC. Translating gives CSVEDLQGPLGYTF.

J is TRBJ2-7 and V is TRBV5-1; 8 bases line up with TRBD1. The junction had 12 bases not matched to a gene; V was cut back by 3 bases and J by 7 bases. Looked up from germline, CDR1 is SGHRS and CDR2 is YFSETQ. This CDR3 spans 15 amino acids. In DNA, the CDR3 is TGCGCCAGCAGCTCAGGGGGCTACAAACTCTATGAGCAGTACTTC. Its translation is CASSSGGYKLYEQYF.

The rearrangement joins TRBV2 to TRBJ2-3; TRBD1 agrees at 11 bases. CDR3 length: 15 amino acids. V trimming: 6 bases; J trimming: 3 bases; junction bases outside the gene matches: 5. CDR1 is SNHLY, CDR2 FYNNEI, per germline. For the CDR3, the DNA is TGTGCCAGCAGCGTGGACAGGGGGCTGACAGATACGCAGTATTTT. Amino acids: CASSVDRGLTDTQYF.

V usage is TRBV7-3 and J usage is TRBJ2-7; 7 bases line up with TRBD1. The V segment lost 5 bases and the J segment 6 bases; nucleotides outside the gene matches: 10. The germline CDR1 and CDR2 sequences are SGHTA and FQGTGA. This CDR3 has 14 amino acids. The DNA for the CDR3 is TGTGCCAGCAGCCTTTCCGGGACAGCGATCGAGCAGTACTTC. Protein: CASSLSGTAIEQYF.

The gene calls are TRBV5-6 and TRBJ2-7, with unresolved D. Trimming stripped 3 bases from V and 4 bases from J, with 14 bases between. Germline V lookup: CDR1 SGHDT, CDR2 YYEEEE. CDR3 length: 14 amino acids. CDR3: CASSWYQTGYEQYF. CDR3 DNA sequence: TGTGCCAGCAGCTGGTACCAAACGGGTTACGAGCAGTACTTC.

This sequence joins TRBV27 and TRBJ1-3; D might be TRBD1 (6 bases). The germline V and J ends were trimmed by 2 bases and 3 bases, with 11 bases remaining between them. Per the germline V gene, CDR1 is MNHEY and CDR2 is SMNVEV (reference sequence). This CDR3 is built from 15 residues. The CDR3 nucleotides are TGTGCCAGCAGTTTAACGGGGACAAATGGAAACACCATATATTTT. Amino acid sequence: CASSLTGTNGNTIYF.

The chain couples TRBV18 to TRBJ1-6, with D possibly TRBD1 on 5 matching bases. The CDR3 loop spans 15 amino acids. Trimming removed 2 bases at V and 6 bases at J, with 11 bases between. Germline V gene lookup returns CDR1 KGHSH and CDR2 LQKENI. The CDR3 DNA reads as TGTGCCAGCTCACCATATCGACAGATTAATTCACCCCTCCACTTT. Amino acids: CASSPYRQINSPLHF.

The chain joins TRBV27 to TRBJ1-4; 7 bases agree with TRBD1. Germline V CDR1 and CDR2: MNHEY, SMNVEV (reference sequence). The ends lost 5 bases at V and 4 bases at J; junction bases unmatched: 7. This CDR3 is built from 15 residues. This CDR3 is CASSRTGGLNEKLFF. CDR3 DNA: TGTGCCAGCAGTCGGACAGGTGGACTTAATGAAAAACTGTTTTTT.

The chain is built from TRBV5-1 and TRBJ1-6; D is ambiguous. The CDR3 is 14 residues long. Germline CDR1 and CDR2: SGHRS and YFSETQ. Deletions cut 4 bases from V and 10 bases from J, with 15 bases between. Written as DNA, the CDR3 is TGCGCCAGCAGCCTCCAGACTAGCGGGTCACCCCTCCACTTT. Translated: CASSLQTSGSPLHF.

The V call is TRBV5-4, the J call TRBJ1-1; D is undetermined. Germline CDR1 reads SGHNT; CDR2 reads YYREEE (reference sequence). This CDR3 contains 13 residues. Trimming stripped 4 bases from V and 10 bases from J, with 17 bases between. The CDR3 DNA is TGTGCCAGCAGCCCAACCCCCATGAGCGGAGCTTTCTTT. Translated: CASSPTPMSGAFF. Variable domain in full (rest from reference TRBV5-4 and TRBJ1-1): ETGVTQSPTHLIKTRGQQVTLRCSSQSGHNTVSWYQQALGQGPQFIFQYYREEENGRGNFPPRFSGLQFPNYSSELNVNALELDDSALYLCASSPTPMSGAFFGQGTRLTVV.

The chain is built from TRBV2 and TRBJ2-5; possibly TRBD2 for D (6 bases). The CDR3 contains 13 residues. In germline, CDR1 is SNHLY, CDR2 FYNNEI. Trimming took 4 bases from V and 5 from J, leaving 11 bases between them. The CDR3 DNA reads TGTGCCAGCAGTGCTGCGGGGTGGGAGACCCAGTACTTC. This sequence encodes CASSAAGWETQYF.

The chain combines TRBV25-1 with TRBJ1-2; D is perhaps TRBD1 (5 bases). CDR1 and CDR2 from the germline V gene are MGHDK and SYGVNS. This CDR3 spans 11 amino acids. V lost 2 bases to trimming and J lost 8 bases, with 6 bases between them. The CDR3 loop reads CASSEGGGYTF. DNA for the CDR3: TGTGCCAGCAGTGAAGGGGGGGGCTACACCTTC.

The rearrangement links TRBV5-1 to TRBJ2-3, with D possibly being TRBD2 (7 bases). The length of the CDR3 is 14 residues. Germline V gene data show CDR1 as SGHRS and CDR2 as YFSETQ. V was shortened by 4 bases and J by 4 bases, with 13 bases between the two germline ends. CDR3 sequence reads: CASSGGGGADTQYF. The CDR3 region has the DNA TGCGCCAGCAGCGGTGGGGGGGGCGCAGATACGCAGTATTTT. Using reference TRBV5-1 and TRBJ2-3 for the parts outside the CDR3, the full variable domain is KAGVTQTPRYLIKTRGQQVTLSCSPISGHRSVSWYQQTPGQGLQFLFEYFSETQRNKGNFPGRFSGRQFSNSRSEMNVSTLELGDSALYLCASSGGGGADTQYFGPGTRLTVL.

This clone was seen once. This rearrangement joins TRBV28 to TRBJ1-1, with unresolved D. The V gene lost 3 bases and the J gene lost 6 bases, with 14 bases spanning the gap. The CDR3 has 14 residues. Germline assignment: CDR1 MDHEN and CDR2 SYDVKM. The CDR3 sequence: CASSFSGSSAEAFF. For the CDR3, the DNA is TGTGCCAGCAGTTTTTCGGGAAGCTCCGCTGAAGCTTTCTTT.

The chain joins TRBV5-5 to TRBJ1-1; D remains unclear. From germline, CDR1 is SGHKS and CDR2 YYEKEE (reference sequence). The V and J ends lost 2 bases and 4 bases respectively, with 6 bases between them. There are 12 residues in the CDR3. The CDR3 coding sequence is TGTGCCAGCAGCTTTGTTAGCACTGAAGCTTTCTTT. Translating gives CASSFVSTEAFF.